This TCR beta chain was recorded in a study of T cell clonality in common variable immunodeficiency. TCRdb's copy holds only in-frame clones and misses some; the assay was immunoSEQ multiplex PCR. The sample is made up of some 80,000 clones, none counted only once. This clone appeared many times. The read finishes 3 residues shy of the CDR3 end, and the germline J gene is used to complete it. The germline V and J ends were trimmed by 3 bases and 0 bases, with 5 bases remaining between them. CDR3 length: 14 amino acids. The receptor was derived from a person aged 18 to 70 in good health. The V call is TRBV12-3 or TRBV12-4, the J call TRBJ2-2; D is uncertain. Sequenced: peripheral blood mononuclear cells. The part of the CDR3 DNA that was read is TGTGCCAGCAGTTTCCGGGCGAACACCGGGGAG. Amino acid sequence: CASSFRANTGE. The full CDR3 protein is CASSFRANTGELFF.